A single sample is the source of the 27 T cell receptor beta chains below, sequenced in a study of shared clonotypes between healthy human individuals (TCRdb year 2020). To prepare the library, the immunoSEQ multiplex PCR assay was applied. TCRdb re-hosts the immuneACCESS table, in-frame sequences only. Its copies lack some clones; in the studies checked, an unresolved V gene accounts for under half of them, and the cause for the rest is not known. Within this sample are over a million clones, with roughly 95% of them counted one time only. The leading ten clones occupy roughly 1.2% of the sample. The sample was naive CD4+ T cells sorted from blood. This specimen's cell subset or site label, interpreted: CD45RA+ positively selected. These TCRs come from a man aged 25-45 years in good health.

The chain is built from TRBV28 and TRBJ1-5; D is perhaps TRBD1 (5 bases). There are 12 residues in the CDR3. Germline CDR1 reads MDHEN; CDR2 reads SYDVKM. Deletions cut 7 bases from V and 5 bases from J, with 9 bases between. CDR3 in amino acids: CASTVQDQPQHF. CDR3 nucleotides: TGTGCCAGCACGGTACAGGATCAGCCCCAGCATTTT.

The rearrangement uses TRBV18 and TRBJ2-3; 7 nucleotides line up with TRBD1. The V segment lost 0 bases and the J segment 2 bases; nucleotides outside the gene matches: 5. The CDR3 spans 16 residues. Looked up from germline, CDR1 is KGHSH and CDR2 is LQKENI. CDR3 coding DNA: TGTGCCAGCTCACCACCGGGACAGCCTTCCACAGATACGCAGTATTTT. It translates to CASSPPGQPSTDTQYF.

CDR3 bases: TGTGCCAGCAGTGTGGGGGTTGGCTACGAGCAGTACTTC. Protein product: CASSVGVGYEQYF. The rearrangement links TRBV25-1 to TRBJ2-7; D tentatively fits TRBD1 or TRBD2 (5 bases each). CDR1 MGHDK and CDR2 SYGVNS come from the germline V gene. V was pared by 4 bases and J by 3 bases, with 10 bases between. The CDR3 totals 13 residues.

The chain couples TRBV6-1 to TRBJ1-4; D is uncertain. The V and J ends lost 6 bases and 5 bases respectively, with 16 bases between them. Germline V gene data show CDR1 as MNHNS and CDR2 as SASEGT. This CDR3 comprises 15 residues. CDR3 in amino acids: CASSSHFSGNEKLFF. DNA of the CDR3: TGTGCCAGCAGCTCTCATTTTTCGGGGAATGAAAAACTGTTTTTT.

This rearrangement joins TRBV27 to TRBJ2-1; 13 bases align to TRBD2. Germline loops: CDR1 MNHEY, CDR2 SMNVEV (reference sequence). Losses at the gene ends were 5 bases for V and 4 bases for J; bases not matched to a gene: 5. The length of the CDR3 is 16 residues. The CDR3 bases are TGTGCCAGCAGTACCCGGACTAGCGGGAGTTACAATGAGCAGTTCTTC. As protein: CASSTRTSGSYNEQFF.

The sample holds one count of this clone. The chain uses TRBV5-4 and TRBJ2-1, with 10 nucleotides matching TRBD1. CDR3 size: 15 residues. The ends lost 4 bases at V and 5 bases at J; junction bases unmatched: 6. Germline V gene data show CDR1 as SGHNT and CDR2 as YYREEE (reference sequence). The CDR3 loop is CASSLRGTGDNEQFF. Written as DNA, the CDR3 is TGTGCCAGCAGCCTCAGGGGGACAGGGGACAATGAGCAGTTCTTC.

The chain employs TRBV5-3 and TRBJ1-2; a possible D gene is TRBD1 (5 bases). TRBV5-3 is treated as an ORF (open reading frame) with a function not yet certain. The CDR3 loop spans 16 amino acids. With 0 bases removed from V and 7 bases from J, the gap between germline ends came to 19 bases. The CDR3 sequence: CARSLAGSQGGIGYTF. The DNA of the CDR3 is TGTGCCAGAAGCTTGGCGGGTTCGCAGGGTGGGATTGGCTACACCTTC.

In regard to this clone: In the same sample, other DNA sequences code for this CDR3. The chain couples TRBV30 to TRBJ1-2, with D hard to call. Trimming shortened V by 0 bases and J by 6 bases, and 5 bases separated the two germline ends. The germline gives CDR1 GTSNPN, CDR2 SVGIG (reference sequence). The length of the CDR3 is 11 residues. The CDR3 spells CAWSVLNGYTF. CDR3 DNA: TGTGCCTGGAGTGTACTAAATGGCTACACCTTC.

This clone was counted only a few times. The chain uses TRBV29-1 and TRBJ2-7, with TRBD2 matching 10 bases. The CDR3 is made up of 14 amino acids. V lost 4 bases and J lost 4; bases outside the gene matches: 7. Germline loops: CDR1 SQVTM, CDR2 ANQGSEA. This CDR3 reads CSVGAGGPEYEQYF. CDR3 in DNA: TGCAGCGTTGGAGCGGGAGGGCCAGAATACGAGCAGTACTTC.

V gene TRBV28 combines with J gene TRBJ2-1; 14 nucleotides agree with TRBD2. The ends lost 8 bases at V and 7 bases at J; junction bases unmatched: 10. The CDR3 covers 16 residues. CDR1 is MDHEN, CDR2 SYDVKM, per germline. The CDR3 sequence is CASVTPGLAGANEQFF. The CDR3 coding sequence is TGTGCCAGCGTTACCCCGGGACTAGCGGGAGCGAATGAGCAGTTCTTC. The entire variable domain, with the rest obtained from reference TRBV28 and TRBJ2-1, is as follows: DVKVTQSSRYLVKRTGEKVFLECVQDMDHENMFWYRQDPGLGLRLIYFSYDVKMKEKGDIPEGYSVSREKKERFSLILESASTNQTSMYLCASVTPGLAGANEQFFGPGTRLTVL.

The chain uses TRBV7-3 and TRBJ2-1, with TRBD2 identical over 7 bases. Germline CDR1 reads SGHTA; CDR2 reads FQGTGA. J gave up 4 bases and V 3 bases, and 6 bases lay outside the gene matches. The CDR3 is 15 amino acids. The CDR3 coding sequence is TGTGCCAGCAGCTTCAGCGGGATAGGGTACAATGAGCAGTTCTTC. Translation: CASSFSGIGYNEQFF.

The CDR3 DNA reads TGTGCCAGCAGCTGGGGACGGCTCTACGAGCAGTACTTC. Translation: CASSWGRLYEQYF. V gene TRBV7-2 combines with J gene TRBJ2-7, with D perhaps matching TRBD1 or TRBD2 (5 bases each). Germline CDR1 SGHTA, CDR2 FQGNSA. Between the trimmed V and J ends, which lost 4 bases and 3 bases, there was a span of 10 bases. The CDR3 consists of 13 residues.

For the CDR3, the DNA is TGTGCCAGCAGGCGGATTTGGCAGGGGGACGAAAAACTGTTTTTT. Its protein is CASRRIWQGDEKLFF. The rearrangement joins TRBV2 to TRBJ1-4, with 7 bases matching TRBD1. The J segment lost 8 bases and the V segment lost 6 bases, leaving 12 bases of the junction unmatched. The CDR3 loop spans 15 amino acids. The germline gives CDR1 SNHLY, CDR2 FYNNEI.

The chain joins TRBV7-9 to TRBJ2-3; D might be TRBD2 (5 bases). Germline CDR1 SEHNR, CDR2 FQNEAQ (reference sequence). Trimming took 1 base from V and 3 from J, leaving 14 bases between them. The CDR3 length is 16 residues. The CDR3 spells CASSLVDLGVTDTQYF. The CDR3 coding sequence is TGTGCCAGCAGCTTAGTGGACTTAGGAGTTACAGATACGCAGTATTTT.

The chain recombines TRBV14 with TRBJ2-7; weak D call: TRBD1 (6 bases). CDR3 length: 12 residues. CDR1 is SGHDN, CDR2 FVKESK, per germline. V was clipped by 2 bases and J by 10 bases, with 12 bases between them. The CDR3 DNA follows: TGTGCCAGCAGCCAACCCTTAGGGGGACAGTACTTC. It yields the protein CASSQPLGGQYF.

This chain links TRBV27 with TRBJ2-6; D ambiguous. Germline CDR1 MNHEY, CDR2 SMNVEV (reference sequence). Deletions cut 3 bases from V and 0 bases from J, with 3 bases between. The CDR3 contains 14 residues. CDR3 bases: TGTGCCAGCAGTTTTACCTCTGGGGCCAACGTCCTGACTTTC. It specifies CASSFTSGANVLTF. Drawing the rest from reference TRBV27 and TRBJ2-6, the complete variable domain is EAQVTQNPRYLITVTGKKLTVTCSQNMNHEYMSWYRQDPGLGLRQIYYSMNVEVTDKGDVPEGYKVSRKEKRNFPLILESPSPNQTSLYFCASSFTSGANVLTFGAGSRLTVL.

The rearrangement joins TRBV9 to TRBJ1-1, with no clear D. The germline V gene encodes CDR1 SGDLS and CDR2 YYNGEE. The CDR3 runs to 13 residues. V lost 1 base and J lost 8, with 12 bases in between. The CDR3 reads CASSVRQEGEAFF. The CDR3 DNA is TGTGCCAGCAGCGTACGGCAGGAGGGCGAAGCTTTCTTT.

J is TRBJ2-5 and V is TRBV5-6; 13 bases fit TRBD2. V shed 4 bases, J shed 3 bases, and the junction held 9 bases outside the gene matches. The CDR3 covers 17 residues. Germline V gene lookup returns CDR1 SGHDT and CDR2 YYEEEE. CDR3 nucleotides: TGTGCCAGCAGCCCACCCCCCGGACTAGCGGGAGAAGAGACCCAGTACTTC. Residues: CASSPPPGLAGEETQYF.

The chain uses TRBV14 and TRBJ2-1; D is undetermined. This CDR3 has 15 amino acids. Germline loops: CDR1 SGHDN, CDR2 FVKESK. V was clipped by 0 bases and J by 0 bases, with 6 bases between them. This CDR3 reads CASSQDQDSYNEQFF. Here the CDR3 DNA reads TGTGCCAGCAGCCAAGACCAGGACTCCTACAATGAGCAGTTCTTC. The full variable domain, completed using reference TRBV14 and TRBJ2-1, is EAGVTQFPSHSVIEKGQTVTLRCDPISGHDNLYWYRRVMGKEIKFLLHFVKESKQDESGMPNNRFLAERTGGTYSTLKVQPAELEDSGVYFCASSQDQDSYNEQFFGPGTRLTVL.

The chain is built from TRBV9 and TRBJ2-5; TRBD2 matches at 13 bases. Losses at the gene ends were 0 bases for V and 1 base for J; bases not matched to a gene: 9. The CDR3 has 19 residues. CDR1 and CDR2 (germline): SGDLS, YYNGEE. The CDR3 DNA reads as TGTGCCAGCAGCGTAGGGACTAGCGGGAGTCAGGGGATCCAAGAGACCCAGTACTTC. This codes for CASSVGTSGSQGIQETQYF. Full variable domain (rest looked up from reference TRBV9 and TRBJ2-5): DSGVTQTPKHLITATGQRVTLRCSPRSGDLSVYWYQQSLDQGLQFLIQYYNGEERAKGNILERFSAQQFPDLHSELNLSSLELGDSALYFCASSVGTSGSQGIQETQYFGPGTRLLVL.

This clone has a single count. The sample holds other DNA sequences that translate to the same CDR3. The CDR3 DNA is TGTGCCAGCAGTGAGGGGACAGGGGGCAATCAGCCCCAGCATTTT. Amino acids: CASSEGTGGNQPQHF. The chain is built from TRBV6-1 and TRBJ1-5; 10 bases fit TRBD1. The V and J ends lost 3 bases and 2 bases, in that order; junction bases with no gene match: 1. Germline-derived CDR1 and CDR2 are MNHNS and SASEGT. This CDR3 region has 15 residues.

The CDR3 region has the DNA TGTGCCAGCAGCTTAGGAGGGACTAGCGGGAAAGGAGTGGAGACCCAGTACTTC. Translating it yields CASSLGGTSGKGVETQYF. This chain connects TRBV7-7 to TRBJ2-5; 13 bases map to TRBD2. This CDR3 has 18 residues. Germline values: CDR1 SSHAT, CDR2 FNYEAQ (reference sequence). With 1 base clipped from V and 5 bases from J, the junction kept 10 bases outside the gene matches.

This rearrangement joins TRBV9 to TRBJ2-1; D is possibly TRBD1 (6 bases). The CDR3 is 16 residues long. With 2 bases removed from V and 6 bases from J, the gap between germline ends came to 18 bases. The V gene's germline CDR1 is SGDLS and CDR2 YYNGEE. CDR3 region: CASSVNRAQGINEQFF. CDR3 coding DNA: TGTGCCAGCAGCGTCAACAGGGCCCAAGGGATCAATGAGCAGTTCTTC. Full variable domain (outside the CDR3, taken from reference TRBV9 and TRBJ2-1): DSGVTQTPKHLITATGQRVTLRCSPRSGDLSVYWYQQSLDQGLQFLIQYYNGEERAKGNILERFSAQQFPDLHSELNLSSLELGDSALYFCASSVNRAQGINEQFFGPGTRLTVL.

The V and J genes are TRBV21-1 and TRBJ2-3. TRBV21-1 is annotated as a pseudogene. The CDR3 loop spans 14 amino acids. For the CDR3, the DNA is TGTGCCAGCAGCAAAGAGGTAAAAACAGATACGCAGTATTTT. Its translation is CASSKEVKTDTQYF.

Points on this clone: This CDR3 is also generated by other DNA sequences in the sample. The chain couples TRBV18 to TRBJ1-5; D is perhaps TRBD1 (6 bases). This CDR3 region has 13 residues. The germline CDR1 and CDR2 sequences are KGHSH and LQKENI. V lost 2 bases and J 5 bases, leaving 7 bases between the germline ends. CDR3 nucleotide sequence: TGTGCCAGCTCACCAGCAGGGGATCAGCCCCAGCATTTT. Its protein is CASSPAGDQPQHF. Drawing the rest from reference TRBV18 and TRBJ1-5, the complete variable domain is NAGVMQNPRHLVRRRGQEARLRCSPMKGHSHVYWYRQLPEEGLKFMVYLQKENIIDESGMPKERFSAEFPKEGPSILRIQQVVRGDSAAYFCASSPAGDQPQHFGDGTRLSIL.

Notes on this clone: Other DNA sequences in this sample translate to the same CDR3. The V and J genes are TRBV28 and TRBJ1-1; D gene ambiguous. V lost 4 bases, J lost 2 bases, and 5 bases lay in between. Germline lookup yields CDR1 MDHEN and CDR2 SYDVKM. The length of the CDR3 is 12 residues. The CDR3 loop is CASSSPNTEAFF. CDR3 nucleotide sequence: TGTGCCAGCAGTTCCCCAAACACTGAAGCTTTCTTT.

V and J are TRBV7-6 and TRBJ2-7; no reliable D call. This CDR3 has 13 amino acids. V lost 1 base to trimming and J lost 5 bases, with 9 bases between them. The germline CDR1 and CDR2 sequences are SGHVS and FNYEAQ. In DNA form, the CDR3 reads TGTGCCAGCAGCTTAGGATACCTTAACGAGCAGTACTTC. Its translation: CASSLGYLNEQYF.